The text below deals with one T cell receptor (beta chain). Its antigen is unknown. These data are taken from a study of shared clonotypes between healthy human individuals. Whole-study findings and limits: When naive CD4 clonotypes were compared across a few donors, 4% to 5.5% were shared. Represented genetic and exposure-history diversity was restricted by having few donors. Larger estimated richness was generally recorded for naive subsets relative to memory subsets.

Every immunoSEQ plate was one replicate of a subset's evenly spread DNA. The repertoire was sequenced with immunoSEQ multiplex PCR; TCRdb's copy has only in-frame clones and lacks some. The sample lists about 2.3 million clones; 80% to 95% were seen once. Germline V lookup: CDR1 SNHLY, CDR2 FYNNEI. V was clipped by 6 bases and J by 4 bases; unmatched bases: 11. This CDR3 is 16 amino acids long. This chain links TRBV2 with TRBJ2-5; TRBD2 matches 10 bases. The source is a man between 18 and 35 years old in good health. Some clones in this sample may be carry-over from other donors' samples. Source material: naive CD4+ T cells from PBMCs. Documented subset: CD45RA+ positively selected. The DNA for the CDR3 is TGTGCCAGCAGGAGGCTGTCTAGCGGGAGTGGAGAGACCCAGTACTTC. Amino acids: CASRRLSSGSGETQYF.